This entry lists 15 T cell receptor beta chains sequenced from one sample in a study of T cell responses to AZD1222 COVID-19 vaccine (dated by TCRdb to the early 2020s). To prepare the library, the immunoSEQ multiplex PCR assay was applied. The source is immuneACCESS, and TCRdb retained only in-frame sequences with V and J called. Part of the clones is not carried over; for the studies checked, unresolved V genes explain less than half of this, and the remainder is unexplained. Across this sample there are about 150,000 clones, with 90% to 95% seen only once. The ten largest clones capture more than 1.3% of the sample. The sample's time point label, decoded: baseline before first vaccination. The material sequenced was peripheral blood, taken on day 0 of AZD1222 vaccination. These receptors originate from an adult in good health.

The chain recombines TRBV18 with TRBJ1-2, with a tentative D call TRBD1 (5 bases). The ends were cut back, 3 bases at V and 6 bases at J, with 17 bases in the middle. This CDR3 spans 15 amino acids. Germline loops: CDR1 KGHSH, CDR2 LQKENI. The CDR3 is CASSPGLGVGDGYTF. CDR3 sequence (DNA): TGTGCCAGCTCACCGGGACTAGGGGTCGGCGATGGCTACACCTTC.

CDR3 residues: CASSVGLPGQGSYEQYF. CDR3 bases: TGTGCCAGCAGCGTTGGGCTCCCGGGACAGGGGTCCTACGAGCAGTACTTC. The chain joins TRBV9 to TRBJ2-7; 10 bases line up with TRBD1. Germline-derived CDR1 and CDR2 are SGDLS and YYNGEE. The CDR3 spans 17 residues. The trim removed 2 bases at V and 1 base at J, leaving 9 bases unmatched.

The chain has TRBV6-5 and TRBJ1-2, with D possibly being TRBD1 (5 bases). The germline gives CDR1 MNHEY, CDR2 SVGAGI. The V end lost 8 bases, the J end lost 9 bases, and 19 bases lay between the germline ends. CDR3 length equals 13 residues. The CDR3 nucleotides read TGTGCCAGCCAGACCGATTGGGCAGGGAGCTACACCTTC. Amino acid sequence: CASQTDWAGSYTF.

This chain uses TRBV14 with TRBJ1-3; D is undetermined. CDR3 length equals 16 residues. Germline-derived CDR1 and CDR2 are SGHDN and FVKESK. Trimming removed 1 base from V and 2 bases from J, with 12 bases in between. The CDR3 reads CASSQGGGVTGNTIYF. The CDR3 region has the DNA TGTGCCAGCAGCCAAGGAGGCGGGGTAACTGGAAACACCATATATTTT.

J is TRBJ2-3 and V is TRBV7-3, with 11 bases aligning to TRBD2. The CDR3 sequence is 15 residues long. The V segment lost 5 bases and the J segment 5 bases; nucleotides outside the gene matches: 6. Germline V gene lookup returns CDR1 SGHTA and CDR2 FQGTGA. CDR3 nucleotide sequence: TGTGCCAGCAGCCGTAGCGGGAGGGCGGAAGATACGCAGTATTTT. This sequence encodes CASSRSGRAEDTQYF.

The CDR3 sequence is CASSPAVGVYEQYF. As DNA, the CDR3 is TGTGCCAGCTCACCCGCGGTGGGGGTATACGAGCAGTACTTC. The chain combines TRBV18 with TRBJ2-7; D could derive from TRBD1 or TRBD2 (5 bases each). Germline CDR1 reads KGHSH; CDR2 reads LQKENI. This CDR3 is built from 14 residues. The germline V and J ends were trimmed by 3 bases and 4 bases, with 13 bases remaining between them.

The V and J genes are TRBV2 and TRBJ1-1, with unresolved D. The CDR3 runs to 14 residues. V dropped 4 bases and J dropped 3 bases, with 12 bases sitting between them. CDR1 is SNHLY, CDR2 FYNNEI, per germline. CDR3 bases: TGTGCCAGCAGTGTATCGGGGAGGCACACTGAAGCTTTCTTT. This codes for CASSVSGRHTEAFF.

The V and J genes are TRBV4-3 and TRBJ2-3; 8 bases map to TRBD2. V dropped 6 bases and J dropped 3; count of bases not matched to a gene: 11. Per germline, CDR1 LGHNA and CDR2 YSLEER. The CDR3 runs to 16 residues. The CDR3 sequence is CASSGRGGGRTDTQYF. CDR3 sequence (DNA): TGCGCCAGCAGTGGGCGGGGCGGGGGGCGAACAGATACGCAGTATTTT.

This clone has just a few counts. The CDR3 loop reads CASSQDHSTDTQYF. Here the CDR3 DNA reads TGCGCCAGCAGCCAAGATCACAGCACAGATACGCAGTATTTT. V usage is TRBV4-3 and J usage is TRBJ2-3; D gene uncertain. Trimming cost V 0 bases and J 0 bases, with 4 bases left between them. Germline assignment: CDR1 LGHNA and CDR2 YSLEER. The CDR3 spans 14 residues.

For this clone: Other nucleotide sequences in the sample specify the same CDR3. The genes are TRBV7-2 and TRBJ2-7; maybe TRBD2 (8 bases). The CDR3 spans 14 residues. CDR1 SGHTA and CDR2 FQGNSA come from the germline V gene. The V gene lost 8 bases and the J gene lost 5 bases, with 19 bases spanning the gap. CDR3 residues: CASRDSGGKHEQYF. The CDR3 coding sequence is TGTGCCAGCCGGGACAGCGGGGGAAAACACGAGCAGTACTTC.

The chain couples TRBV12-5 to TRBJ1-2; D gene uncertain. V was clipped by 5 bases and J by 6 bases, with 13 bases between them. The CDR3 has 13 residues. The germline V gene has CDR1 LGHNT and CDR2 FRNRAP. The CDR3 here is CASGLSAHNGYTF. For the CDR3, the DNA is TGTGCTAGTGGTCTTTCCGCCCACAATGGCTACACCTTC.

The V gene is TRBV27, the J gene TRBJ1-6; D is perhaps TRBD1 (6 bases). Trimming left V 1 base short and J 7 bases short, with 8 bases between. Germline CDR1 MNHEY, CDR2 SMNVEV (reference sequence). The CDR3 covers 14 residues. The CDR3 DNA follows: TGTGCCAGCAGTTTATATACAGGGAATTCACCCCTCCACTTT. It is translated as CASSLYTGNSPLHF.

J is TRBJ2-5 and V is TRBV14; D remains unclear. The V and J ends lost 0 bases and 0 bases respectively, with 8 bases between them. The CDR3 is made up of 15 amino acids. The germline V gene has CDR1 SGHDN and CDR2 FVKESK. The CDR3 sequence: CASSQDGLYQETQYF. DNA for the CDR3: TGTGCCAGCAGCCAAGATGGGCTGTACCAAGAGACCCAGTACTTC. Using reference TRBV14 and TRBJ2-5 for the parts outside the CDR3, the full variable domain is EAGVTQFPSHSVIEKGQTVTLRCDPISGHDNLYWYRRVMGKEIKFLLHFVKESKQDESGMPNNRFLAERTGGTYSTLKVQPAELEDSGVYFCASSQDGLYQETQYFGPGTRLLVL.

The V call is TRBV28, the J call TRBJ1-4, with 8 positions matching TRBD1. The CDR3 has 15 residues. CDR1 and CDR2 (germline): MDHEN, SYDVKM. Trimming took 2 bases from V and 8 from J; bases not matched to a gene: 7. The CDR3 loop reads CASSLDLTGAEKLFF. The DNA of the CDR3 is TGTGCCAGCAGTTTAGACCTGACAGGGGCCGAAAAACTGTTTTTT.

The chain joins TRBV18 to TRBJ1-1; D remains unclear. From germline, CDR1 is KGHSH and CDR2 LQKENI. The CDR3 contains 15 residues. Deletions cut 2 bases from V and 1 base from J, with 11 bases between. CDR3 sequence reads: CASSPSDGPNTEAFF. CDR3 DNA sequence: TGTGCCAGCTCACCATCTGACGGACCGAACACTGAAGCTTTCTTT.